A single sample is the source of the 7 T cell receptor beta chains below, sequenced in a study of T cells in Graves' hyperthyroidism and ophthalmopathy. Amplified regions were TCR beta CDR3 sequences from RNA transcripts. The HTBI primer set drove a first-round RT-PCR of the TCR CDR3. TCRdb reprocessed the multiplex PCR reads via MiXCR and lists one record per CDR3 protein. The sample carries about 690,000 distinct CDR3 sequences, 17% recorded once. Material for sequencing was blood. The receptors derive from a man over 45 with Graves' hyperthyroidism.

This clonotype was observed a few times. The chain carries TRBV20-1 and TRBJ2-5; 13 positions match TRBD2. CDR1 DFQATT and CDR2 SNEGSKA come from the germline V gene (reference sequence). The CDR3 is 15 amino acids. The J segment lost 4 bases and the V segment lost 3 bases, leaving 5 bases of the junction unmatched. The CDR3 DNA reads TGCAGTGCTAGTCAACTAGCGGGAGGGCTAGAGACCCAGTACTTC. Encoded protein: CSASQLAGGLETQYF.

This clonotype has at least ten counts. J is TRBJ2-1 and V is TRBV20-1, with TRBD2 identical over 11 bases. The CDR3 loop spans 16 amino acids. After removal of 3 bases from V and 4 bases from J, the junction contained 8 bases not matched to a gene. CDR1 DFQATT and CDR2 SNEGSKA come from the germline V gene (reference sequence). CDR3 sequence (DNA): TGCAGTGCTAGGCCAGGGACTAGCGGCTTATACAATGAGCAGTTCTTC. It translates to CSARPGTSGLYNEQFF.

This clonotype was counted between two and nine times. This chain joins TRBV19 and TRBJ1-5; D is possibly TRBD1 (6 bases). The germline V gene has CDR1 LNHDA and CDR2 SQIVND (reference sequence). This CDR3 comprises 16 residues. Trimming pared 6 bases from V and 0 bases from J, leaving 15 bases between. CDR3 sequence: CASSPAQGYSNQPQHF. The CDR3 DNA reads TGTGCCAGTAGCCCCGCACAGGGCTATAGCAATCAGCCCCAGCATTTT.

This clonotype occurred many times. The gene calls are TRBV27 and TRBJ2-1; 7 bases fit TRBD2. From germline, CDR1 is MNHEY and CDR2 SMNVEV (reference sequence). The CDR3 length is 15 residues. The V and J ends lost 4 bases and 9 bases, in that order; junction bases with no gene match: 12. The CDR3 sequence is CASSSPRAGVGEQFF. The DNA for the CDR3 is TGTGCCAGCAGTTCCCCTCGGGCGGGAGTCGGTGAGCAGTTCTTC.

This clonotype was detected many times. The chain links TRBV11-2 to TRBJ1-5, with D hard to call. CDR3 size: 13 residues. V lost 0 bases and J 11 bases, leaving 11 bases between the germline ends. The germline V gene encodes CDR1 SGHAT and CDR2 FQNNGV. The CDR3 coding sequence is TGTGCCAGCAGCTTAGATCGGTCGCGGGCCCAGCATTTT. It is translated as CASSLDRSRAQHF.

At least ten counts were recorded for this clonotype. Lacking the conserved final phenylalanine or tryptophan, this CDR3 likely reflects a read error. V usage is TRBV2 and J usage is TRBJ2-5; D is ambiguous. Germline CDR1 SNHLY, CDR2 FYNNEI. The length of the CDR3 is 13 residues. Trimming shortened V by 5 bases and J by 1 base, and 8 bases separated the two germline ends. CDR3 nucleotide sequence: TGTGCCAGCAGTTACTACCTCCAAGAGACCCAGTACGTC. Residues: CASSYYLQETQYV.

Only a few counts were recorded for this clonotype. The V call is TRBV7-9, the J call TRBJ2-5; 12 bases align to TRBD2. Unmatched junction bases numbered 3, after V lost 1 base and J lost 0 bases. Germline CDR1 is SEHNR and CDR2 is FQNEAQ (reference sequence). The CDR3 totals 17 residues. CDR3 protein: CASSLGLAGEYQETQYF. The CDR3 DNA reads as TGTGCCAGCAGCTTAGGACTAGCGGGAGAGTACCAAGAGACCCAGTACTTC.